This T cell receptor (beta chain) was sequenced for a study of T cell responses to AZD1222 COVID-19 vaccine (dated by TCRdb to the early 2020s). Notes on the research overall: Because spike-specific TCR depth and breadth did not differ between the two schedules, AZD1222 recipients who got a second dose at roughly 4 weeks were pooled with those who got a second dose at roughly 12 weeks. A total of more than 230 trial participants underwent TCR sequencing, of whom around 200 received two doses of AZD1222 and about 25 received two doses of the MenACWY control vaccine. Trial participants were enrolled by age into subgroups of 18-55, 56-69 and 70-plus years, and around 150, 28 and 57 TCR-sequenced participants, respectively, were included in these subgroups.

General findings and caveats noted by the study authors: Conclusions about previously exposed vaccinees are limited, since just five to seven AZD1222 recipients were seropositive for SARS-CoV-2 at baseline. Most participants were white British and females outnumbered males, and the authors suggested that clonal diversity may have been underestimated. Reportedly, close to half of the unique spike-specific TCRs recognized epitopes lying outside the regions that are mutated in the B.1.351 and B.1.1.7 variants. Because no samples from the day 14 peak response were available, repertoires could be characterized only after the peak T cell response. After two AZD1222 doses, both the breadth and the depth of spike-specific TCRs were significantly higher than at day 0 and than in MenACWY recipients. The 56-69-year group was small, and its depth increase did not reach significance, likely because of low power. The vaccine-associated CD4 TCRs covered the entire spike protein, and the dominant responses fell in regions 160-218 and 743-854.

Deletion took 6 bases off V and 9 bases off J, with a span of 15 bases between the germline ends. Looking up the germline V gene (reference sequence) yields CDR1 LNHDA and CDR2 SQIVND. From its cysteine to its phenylalanine, the CDR3 spans 13 amino acids. This entry keeps only the CDR3 DNA: 39 bases, framed from base 1. The CDR3 regions of human TCRbeta chains were analyzed by immunosequencing. Concerning the study's data processing: Repertoire TCRs were matched against a reference library of SARS-CoV-2-specific TCRs generated with the MIRA antigen-specificity platform. Breadth was defined as the fraction of unique TCRs that were SARS-CoV-2-associated. Depth was defined as the fraction of total T cells that were SARS-CoV-2-associated. Using the MIRA data, each spike-specific TCR was mapped to the spike region that the TCR reacts to and placed in a CD4 or CD8 class. Log10-transformed breadth and depth values were compared by one-way ANOVA with Sidak's multiple comparisons tests. Drawn from immuneACCESS, this table holds only the in-frame rearrangements with V and J called that TCRdb kept. Clones are partly lost; checked studies trace under half to an unresolved V gene and leave the rest unexplained. The DNA gave D and trimming, while V, J and clone size come from that table. The sample table holds more than 150,000 clones, of which 85% to 95% were seen once. Of the sample, about 9.3% is held by the ten largest clones.

On this clone itself: This receptor's antigen is unknown. No base qualities exist here, and no much larger clone lies one base off it.

Taken with the paper, the label for time point translates to: baseline before first vaccination. Vaccinee samples were obtained from the UK trials COV001 and COV002, which included a single-blind randomized controlled phase 2/3 trial of AZD1222 (ChAdOx1 nCoV-19) in healthy adults. For TCRbeta chain sequencing, PBMC samples were collected from trial participants at day 0 and at day 28 after the second dose. This TCR came from an adult in good health. Sample: peripheral blood, taken on day 0 of AZD1222 vaccination. This chain is built from TRBV19 and TRBJ2-1; the D gene is perhaps TRBD2, from 6 matching bases. The CDR3 loop reads CASSLGRSVEQFF. In nucleotide form, the sequence is TGTGCCAGTAGCCTCGGGAGATCGGTTGAGCAGTTCTTC.